This T cell receptor (beta chain) was captured in a study of blood T cell repertoires in COVID-19. Looking at the study overall: Material from acute and convalescent COVID-19 was sourced from the United States, Italy and Spain. The cDNA or gDNA used as material had been derived from T cells, B-cell-depleted T cells, or PBMCs.

Per the authors' pipeline: Estimated nucleated cell counts came from reference gene primer amplification. Assay used: immunoSEQ multiplex PCR; TCRdb lists only in-frame clones, some missing. The DNA was the basis for D and trimming; V, J and clone size are from that table. The sample lists about 160,000 clones, roughly 90% occurring once. The CDR3 covers 11 residues. V was shortened by 5 bases and J by 7 bases, with 9 bases between the two germline ends. Looked up from germline, CDR1 is DFQATT and CDR2 is SNEGSKA (reference sequence). This TCR was sampled from a man in his sixties with active or convalescent COVID-19. The sequencing input was peripheral blood. The chain is built from TRBV20-1 and TRBJ2-1, with D maybe TRBD1 (6 bases). CDR3 sequence: CSAGQTNEQFF. The CDR3 DNA follows: TGCAGTGCTGGACAGACGAATGAGCAGTTCTTC.